This T cell receptor (beta chain) emerged from a study of human T cells and chemical hapten exposure. Study-wide background: Yields of TCR per sample differed, chiefly owing to small differences in pooled library volume.

The time point: pre-sensitization, week 0. Treatment indicated: therapeutic diphenylcyclopropenone sensitization with weekly scalp DPC. Individual cDNA molecules (in the library) carried attached unique molecular identifiers. TCRdb independently ran MiXCR on the RACE reads; one entry per CDR3 protein. The sample shows about 290,000 distinct CDR3 sequences, roughly 7.7% of them seen only once. In its sample, this clonotype was seen a few times. The CDR3 is 15 amino acids. CDR1 is KGHDR and CDR2 is SFDVKD in the germline V gene. V dropped 2 bases and J dropped 6; count of bases not matched to a gene: 8. The rearrangement joins TRBV24-1 to TRBJ1-2; 7 bases line up with TRBD1. The source is a man between 18 and 35 years old with alopecia areata. Some clones in this sample may be carry-over from other donors' samples. The sample consisted of whole blood, taken in connection with sensitization to the hapten diphenylcyclopropenone (DPC). The CDR3 sequence: CATSDSLQGKHGYTF. The CDR3 coding sequence is TGTGCCACCAGTGATTCCCTACAGGGGAAACATGGCTACACCTTC.